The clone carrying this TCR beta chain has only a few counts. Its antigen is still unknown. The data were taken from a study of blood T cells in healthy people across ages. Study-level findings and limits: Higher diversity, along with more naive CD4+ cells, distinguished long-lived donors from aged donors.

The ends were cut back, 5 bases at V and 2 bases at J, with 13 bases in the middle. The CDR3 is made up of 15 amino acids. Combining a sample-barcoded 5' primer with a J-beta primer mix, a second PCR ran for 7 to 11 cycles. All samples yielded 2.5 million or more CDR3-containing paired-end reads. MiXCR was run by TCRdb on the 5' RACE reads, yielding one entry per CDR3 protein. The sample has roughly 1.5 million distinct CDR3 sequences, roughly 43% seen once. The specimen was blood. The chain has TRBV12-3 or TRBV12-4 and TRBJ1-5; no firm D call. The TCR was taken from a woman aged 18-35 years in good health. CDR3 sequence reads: CASSPLRAGNQPQHF. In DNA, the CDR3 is TGTGCCAGCAGTCCATTAAGGGCTGGCAATCAGCCCCAGCATTTT.